Below, 15 T cell receptor beta chains from the same sample are listed, as sequenced in a study of OX40 agonist ivuxolimab in advanced cancers. Produced via immunoSEQ multiplex PCR; TCRdb's table is partial and in-frame only. The sample shows tens of thousands of clones, about 94% of them seen only once. This sample comprised CD4+ or CD8+ T cells sorted from blood, obtained in a trial of the OX40 agonist ivuxolimab. The source is an adult with an advanced solid tumor such as melanoma, head and neck, liver or kidney cancer.

The genes are TRBV11-2 and TRBJ1-5; D might be TRBD1 (6 bases). V shed 3 bases and J shed 3 bases, with 12 bases lying between them. Germline loops: CDR1 SGHAT, CDR2 FQNNGV. The CDR3 totals 15 residues. CDR3 protein: CASSLEGDNNQPQHF. Here the CDR3 DNA reads TGTGCCAGCAGCTTGGAGGGGGATAACAATCAGCCCCAGCATTTT. Using reference TRBV11-2 and TRBJ1-5 for the parts outside the CDR3, the full variable domain is EAGVAQSPRYKIIEKRQSVAFWCNPISGHATLYWYQQILGQGPKLLIQFQNNGVVDDSQLPKDRFSAERLKGVDSTLKIQPAKLEDSAVYLCASSLEGDNNQPQHFGDGTRLSIL.

The gene calls are TRBV28 and TRBJ2-3; D possibly corresponds to TRBD2 (5 bases). The ends were cut back, 1 base at V and 4 bases at J, with 9 bases in the middle. This CDR3 has 14 amino acids. The germline V gene encodes CDR1 MDHEN and CDR2 SYDVKM. The CDR3 here is CASSLSGFADTQYF. CDR3 coding DNA: TGTGCCAGCAGTTTATCGGGGTTCGCAGATACGCAGTATTTT.

This clone was observed a few times. This chain joins TRBV19 and TRBJ1-5, with a weak D call TRBD1 (5 bases). The germline V gene encodes CDR1 LNHDA and CDR2 SQIVND (reference sequence). Trimming removed 3 bases from V and 5 bases from J, with 8 bases in between. The CDR3 consists of 13 residues. CDR3 sequence (DNA): TGTGCCAGTAGTATGGCGGGGGATCAGCCCCAGCATTTT. This translates into CASSMAGDQPQHF.

V gene TRBV5-6 combines with J gene TRBJ2-7; D possibly corresponds to TRBD1 (5 bases). The CDR3 contains 15 residues. Trimming cost V 2 bases and J 3 bases, with 15 bases left between them. Germline CDR1 and CDR2: SGHDT and YYEEEE. The CDR3 sequence: CASSFSIDSYYEQYF. CDR3 sequence (DNA): TGTGCCAGCAGCTTCTCCATTGACAGCTACTACGAGCAGTACTTC. Drawing the rest from reference TRBV5-6 and TRBJ2-7, the complete variable domain is DAGVTQSPTHLIKTRGQQVTLRCSPKSGHDTVSWYQQALGQGPQFIFQYYEEEERQRGNFPDRFSGHQFPNYSSELNVNALLLGDSALYLCASSFSIDSYYEQYFGPGTRLTVT.

The V gene is TRBV7-3, the J gene TRBJ2-1, with a possible D match to TRBD1 (8 bases). Germline-derived CDR1 and CDR2 are SGHTA and FQGTGA. With 5 bases removed from V and 8 bases from J, the gap between germline ends came to 16 bases. The CDR3 is made up of 14 amino acids. The CDR3 here is CASSPGGGSDEQFF. DNA of the CDR3: TGTGCCAGCAGCCCAGGGGGCGGGAGTGATGAGCAGTTCTTC.

In DNA form, the CDR3 reads TGTGCCAGCGACAGCTTCTTCGGGGACGAGCAGTACTTC. Its protein product is CASDSFFGDEQYF. The gene calls are TRBV6-6 and TRBJ2-5; D assignment may be TRBD1 or TRBD2 (5 bases each). The J call may be mistaken, given a closer DNA end match to TRBJ2-7. This CDR3 comprises 13 residues. Germline V gene sequence: CDR1 MNHNY, CDR2 SVGAGI (reference sequence).

This clone was counted a few times. V gene TRBV6-1 combines with J gene TRBJ1-3; D is uncertain. Trimming stripped 4 bases from V and 4 bases from J, with 8 bases between. This CDR3 is 13 amino acids long. The germline V gene encodes CDR1 MNHNS and CDR2 SASEGT. The CDR3, as DNA: TGTGCCAGCAGTGGTGGTTGGGGAAACACCATATATTTT. Its protein is CASSGGWGNTIYF.

The chain links TRBV7-6 to TRBJ2-7; 7 nucleotides match TRBD2. V shed 1 base and J 4 bases; nucleotides not matched to a gene: 1. Germline V gives CDR1 SGHVS, CDR2 FNYEAQ. The CDR3 extends over 13 amino acids. The CDR3 here is CASSLGGGYEQYF. CDR3 coding DNA: TGTGCCAGCAGCTTAGGGGGGGGTTACGAGCAGTACTTC.

The chain is built from TRBV13 and TRBJ1-2, with unresolved D. Per germline, CDR1 PRHDT and CDR2 FYEKMQ (reference sequence). The CDR3 is 13 residues long. Trimming left V 6 bases short and J 2 bases short, with 10 bases between. CDR3 region: CASRNDVNYGYTF. CDR3 DNA: TGTGCCAGCAGAAATGACGTCAACTATGGCTACACCTTC.

V gene TRBV4-3 combines with J gene TRBJ2-5, with D possibly matching TRBD2 (7 bases). With 2 bases removed from V and 5 bases from J, the gap between germline ends came to 15 bases. The V gene's germline CDR1 is LGHNA and CDR2 YSLEER. This CDR3 comprises 15 residues. The CDR3: CASSQQGRGRETQYF. As DNA, the CDR3 is TGCGCCAGCAGCCAACAGGGGAGGGGTAGGGAGACCCAGTACTTC.

The chain carries TRBV29-1 and TRBJ2-1; 11 bases fit TRBD2. The V and J ends lost 8 bases and 4 bases, in that order; junction bases with no gene match: 10. Per the germline V gene, CDR1 is SQVTM and CDR2 is ANQGSEA. CDR3 length: 15 residues. The CDR3 here is CSILGLAANYNEQFF. CDR3 DNA sequence: TGCAGCATTCTGGGACTAGCGGCAAATTACAATGAGCAGTTCTTC.

CDR3 sequence (DNA): TGTGCCTGGAGTGTAGGCAGGGGGTTGGGTCAGCCCCAGCATTTT. This gives the protein CAWSVGRGLGQPQHF. The chain recombines TRBV30 with TRBJ1-5, with TRBD1 matching over 7 bases. Germline CDR1 GTSNPN, CDR2 SVGIG (reference sequence). The CDR3 loop spans 15 amino acids. V shed 0 bases and J 6 bases; nucleotides not matched to a gene: 8. The whole variable domain, remainder taken from reference TRBV30 and TRBJ1-5, is SQTIHQWPATLVQPVGSPLSLECTVEGTSNPNLYWYRQAAGRGLQLLFYSVGIGQISSEVPQNLSASRPQDRQFILSSKKLLLSDSGFYLCAWSVGRGLGQPQHFGDGTRLSIL.

The V call is TRBV9, the J call TRBJ2-3, with TRBD1 matching over 7 bases. CDR1 is SGDLS and CDR2 is YYNGEE in the germline V gene. Trimming took 5 bases from V and 1 from J; bases not matched to a gene: 10. The CDR3 contains 16 residues. CDR3 nucleotides: TGTGCCAGCAGTCACCAGACAGGGATTGGCACAGATACGCAGTATTTT. This gives the protein CASSHQTGIGTDTQYF.

The chain employs TRBV13 and TRBJ2-7; 8 nucleotides line up with TRBD2. The CDR3 is made up of 15 amino acids. The V gene's germline CDR1 is PRHDT and CDR2 FYEKMQ (reference sequence). V dropped 5 bases and J dropped 2; count of bases not matched to a gene: 8. CDR3: CASSRSAGGPYEQYF. The CDR3 DNA sequence: TGTGCCAGCAGCCGCTCGGCGGGAGGTCCCTACGAGCAGTACTTC.

The chain is built from TRBV6-5 and TRBJ2-7; a possible D gene is TRBD2 (5 bases). Germline lookup yields CDR1 MNHEY and CDR2 SVGAGI. V dropped 2 bases and J dropped 3 bases, with 14 bases sitting between them. The CDR3 runs 15 residues. The CDR3 sequence is CASSYGHRGNYEQYF. CDR3 in DNA: TGTGCCAGCAGTTACGGTCACCGGGGAAACTACGAGCAGTACTTC.